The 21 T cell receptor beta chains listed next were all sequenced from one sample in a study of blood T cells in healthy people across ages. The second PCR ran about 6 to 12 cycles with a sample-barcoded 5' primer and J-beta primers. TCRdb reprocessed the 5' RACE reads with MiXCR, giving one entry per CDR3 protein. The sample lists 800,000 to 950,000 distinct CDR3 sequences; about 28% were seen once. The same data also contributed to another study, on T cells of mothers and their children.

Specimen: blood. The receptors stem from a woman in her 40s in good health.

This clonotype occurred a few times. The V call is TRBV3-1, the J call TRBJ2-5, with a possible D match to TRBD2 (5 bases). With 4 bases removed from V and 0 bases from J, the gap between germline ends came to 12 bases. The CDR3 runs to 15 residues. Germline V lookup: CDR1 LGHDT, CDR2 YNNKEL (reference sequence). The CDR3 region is CASSPGLQYQETQYF. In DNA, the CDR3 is TGTGCCAGCAGCCCCGGACTCCAGTACCAAGAGACCCAGTACTTC.

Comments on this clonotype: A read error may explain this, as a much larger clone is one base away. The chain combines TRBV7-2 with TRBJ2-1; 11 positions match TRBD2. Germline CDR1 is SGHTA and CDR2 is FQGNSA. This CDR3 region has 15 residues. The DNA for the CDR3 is TGTGCCTGCAGGTCTACTAGCGGGGGATACAATGAGCAGTTCTTC. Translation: CACRSTSGGYNEQFF.

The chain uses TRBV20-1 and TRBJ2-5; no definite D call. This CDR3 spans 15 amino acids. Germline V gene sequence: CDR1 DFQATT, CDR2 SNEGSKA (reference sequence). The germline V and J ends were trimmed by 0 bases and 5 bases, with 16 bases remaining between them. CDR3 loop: CSARDQTGGRETQYF. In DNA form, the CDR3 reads TGCAGTGCTAGAGACCAGACGGGCGGCCGGGAGACCCAGTACTTC.

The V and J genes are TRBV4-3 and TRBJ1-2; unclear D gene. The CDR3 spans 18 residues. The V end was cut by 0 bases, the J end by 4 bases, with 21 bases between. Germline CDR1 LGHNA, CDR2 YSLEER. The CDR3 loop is CASSQEAPWLESRYGYTF. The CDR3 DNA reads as TGCGCCAGCAGCCAAGAAGCCCCATGGTTGGAGAGCCGCTATGGCTACACCTTC.

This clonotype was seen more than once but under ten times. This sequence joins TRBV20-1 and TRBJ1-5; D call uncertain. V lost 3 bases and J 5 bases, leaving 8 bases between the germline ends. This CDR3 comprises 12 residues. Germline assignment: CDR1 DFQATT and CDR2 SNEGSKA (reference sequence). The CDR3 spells CSASRVDQPQHF. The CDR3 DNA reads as TGCAGTGCTAGCCGCGTGGATCAGCCCCAGCATTTT.

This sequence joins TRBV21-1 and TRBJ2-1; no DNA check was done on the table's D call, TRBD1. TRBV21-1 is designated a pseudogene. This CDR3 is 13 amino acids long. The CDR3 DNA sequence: TGTGCCAGCAGCATGGGGGGCTACAATGAGCAGTTCTTC. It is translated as CASSMGGYNEQFF.

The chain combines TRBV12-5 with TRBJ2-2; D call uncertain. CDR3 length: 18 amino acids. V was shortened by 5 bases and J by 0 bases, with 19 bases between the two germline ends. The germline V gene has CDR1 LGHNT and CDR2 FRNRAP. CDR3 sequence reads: CASGGRASRLSNTGELFF. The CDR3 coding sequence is TGTGCTAGTGGTGGGCGAGCCTCGAGACTTTCGAACACCGGGGAGCTGTTTTTT.

The CDR3 DNA follows: TGTGCCAGCAGTGAGGTGAGGGGGGTTGGCGAGCAGTACTTC. This encodes CASSEVRGVGEQYF. The rearrangement links TRBV2 to TRBJ2-7; either TRBD1 or TRBD2 may fit D (6 bases each). Trimming removed 3 bases at V and 6 bases at J, with 15 bases between. CDR1 and CDR2 (germline): SNHLY, FYNNEI. The CDR3 has 14 residues.

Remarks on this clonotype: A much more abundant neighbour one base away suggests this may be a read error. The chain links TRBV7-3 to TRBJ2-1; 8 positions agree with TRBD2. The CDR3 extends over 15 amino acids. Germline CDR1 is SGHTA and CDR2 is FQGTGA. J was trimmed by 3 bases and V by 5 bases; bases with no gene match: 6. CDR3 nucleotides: TGTGCCAGCAGCCTTAGCGGGGCCAACTACAATGAGCAGTTCTTC. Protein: CASSLSGANYNEQFF.

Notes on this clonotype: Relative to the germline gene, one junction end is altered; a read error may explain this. The DNA for the CDR3 is TGCGCCAGCATCCAAGAACCGGACAGGGACAACTACGAGCAGTTCTTC. This gives the protein CASIQEPDRDNYEQFF. This chain connects TRBV4-1 to TRBJ2-1, with 8 positions matching TRBD1. The CDR3 spans 16 residues. Germline V CDR1 and CDR2: MGHRA, YSYEKL.

CDR3 amino acids: CSARISGTGVFTEAFF. The CDR3 nucleotides read TGCAGTGCTAGAATTTCCGGGACAGGGGTTTTCACTGAAGCTTTCTTT. The chain employs TRBV20-1 and TRBJ1-1, with 10 bases matching TRBD1. CDR1 and CDR2 from the germline V gene are DFQATT and SNEGSKA (reference sequence). V lost 2 bases, J lost 4 bases, and 10 bases stayed unmatched. This CDR3 contains 16 residues.

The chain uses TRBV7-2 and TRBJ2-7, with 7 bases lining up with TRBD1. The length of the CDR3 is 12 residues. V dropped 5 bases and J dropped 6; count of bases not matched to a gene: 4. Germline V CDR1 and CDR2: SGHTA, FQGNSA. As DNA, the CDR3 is TGTGCCAGCAGCCACCGGACAGGCGAGCAGTACTTC. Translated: CASSHRTGEQYF. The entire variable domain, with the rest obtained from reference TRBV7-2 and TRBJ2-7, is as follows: GAGVSQSPSNKVTEKGKDVELRCDPISGHTALYWYRQSLGQGLEFLIYFQGNSAPDKSGLPSDRFSAERTGGSVSTLTIQRTQQEDSAVYLCASSHRTGEQYFGPGTRLTVT.

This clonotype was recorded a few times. This CDR3 reads CSAPKTSGGFWASSYNEQFF. The CDR3 nucleotides are TGCAGTGCTCCAAAGACTAGCGGGGGGTTTTGGGCAAGCTCCTACAATGAGCAGTTCTTC. This chain uses TRBV20-1 with TRBJ2-1, with TRBD2 matching over 13 bases. V trimming: 5 bases; J trimming: 0 bases; junction bases outside the gene matches: 16. The CDR3 spans 20 residues. From germline, CDR1 is DFQATT and CDR2 SNEGSKA (reference sequence).

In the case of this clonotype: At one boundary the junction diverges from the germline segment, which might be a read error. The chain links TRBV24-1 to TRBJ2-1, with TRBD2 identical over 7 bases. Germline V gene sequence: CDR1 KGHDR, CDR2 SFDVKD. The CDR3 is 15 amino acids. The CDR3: CATSAGRGLYSEQFF. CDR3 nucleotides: TGTGCCACCAGTGCAGGGAGGGGTCTTTACAGTGAGCAGTTCTTC.

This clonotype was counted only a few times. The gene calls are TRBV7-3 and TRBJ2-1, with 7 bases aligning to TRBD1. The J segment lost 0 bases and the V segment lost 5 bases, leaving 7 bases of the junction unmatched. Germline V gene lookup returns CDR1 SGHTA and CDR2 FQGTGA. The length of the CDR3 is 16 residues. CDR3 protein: CASSPRGHISYNEQFF. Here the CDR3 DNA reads TGTGCCAGCAGCCCAAGGGGGCATATCTCCTACAATGAGCAGTTCTTC.

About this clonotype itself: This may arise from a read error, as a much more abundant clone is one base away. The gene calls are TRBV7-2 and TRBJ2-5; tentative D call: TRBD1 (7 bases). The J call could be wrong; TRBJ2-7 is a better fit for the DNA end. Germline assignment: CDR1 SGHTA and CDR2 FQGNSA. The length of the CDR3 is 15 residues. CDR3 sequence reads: CASSLLAGGFDEQYF. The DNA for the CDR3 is TGTGCCAGCAGCCTGTTGGCAGGGGGGTTCGACGAGCAGTACTTC.

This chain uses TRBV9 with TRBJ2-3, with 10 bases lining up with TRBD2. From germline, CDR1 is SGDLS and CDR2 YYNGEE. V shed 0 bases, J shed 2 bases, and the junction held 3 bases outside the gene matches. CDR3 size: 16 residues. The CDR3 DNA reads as TGTGCCAGCAGCGTAGAGCTAGCGGGGGCCACAGATACGCAGTATTTT. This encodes CASSVELAGATDTQYF.

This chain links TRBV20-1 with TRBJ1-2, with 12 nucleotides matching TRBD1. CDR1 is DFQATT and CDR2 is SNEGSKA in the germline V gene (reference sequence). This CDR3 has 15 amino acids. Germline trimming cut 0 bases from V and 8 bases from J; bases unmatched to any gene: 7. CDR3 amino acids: CSAREGTGGFGGYTF. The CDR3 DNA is TGCAGTGCTAGAGAGGGGACAGGGGGCTTCGGCGGCTACACCTTC.

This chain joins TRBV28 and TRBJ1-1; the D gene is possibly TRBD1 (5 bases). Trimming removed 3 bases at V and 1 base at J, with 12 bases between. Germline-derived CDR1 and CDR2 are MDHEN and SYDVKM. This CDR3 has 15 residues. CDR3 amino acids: CASSFSGTGNTEAFF. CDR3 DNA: TGTGCCAGCAGTTTCTCAGGGACGGGGAACACTGAAGCTTTCTTT. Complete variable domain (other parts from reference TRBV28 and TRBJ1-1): DVKVTQSSRYLVKRTGEKVFLECVQDMDHENMFWYRQDPGLGLRLIYFSYDVKMKEKGDIPEGYSVSREKKERFSLILESASTNQTSMYLCASSFSGTGNTEAFFGQGTRLTVV.

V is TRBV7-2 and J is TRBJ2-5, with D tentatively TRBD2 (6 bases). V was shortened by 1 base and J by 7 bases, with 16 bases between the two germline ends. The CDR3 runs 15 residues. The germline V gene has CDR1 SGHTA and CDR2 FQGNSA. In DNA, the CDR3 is TGTGCCAGCAGCTTAGAACTAGCATCCACGGGGACCCAGTACTTC. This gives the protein CASSLELASTGTQYF. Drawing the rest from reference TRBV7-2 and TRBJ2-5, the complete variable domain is GAGVSQSPSNKVTEKGKDVELRCDPISGHTALYWYRQSLGQGLEFLIYFQGNSAPDKSGLPSDRFSAERTGGSVSTLTIQRTQQEDSAVYLCASSLELASTGTQYFGPGTRLLVL.

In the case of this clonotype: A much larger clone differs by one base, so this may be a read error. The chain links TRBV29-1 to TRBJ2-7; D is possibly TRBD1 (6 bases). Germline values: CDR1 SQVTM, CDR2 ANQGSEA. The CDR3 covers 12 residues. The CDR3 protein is CSGEQGTYEQYF. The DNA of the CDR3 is TGCAGCGGTGAACAGGGCACCTACGAGCAGTACTTC.